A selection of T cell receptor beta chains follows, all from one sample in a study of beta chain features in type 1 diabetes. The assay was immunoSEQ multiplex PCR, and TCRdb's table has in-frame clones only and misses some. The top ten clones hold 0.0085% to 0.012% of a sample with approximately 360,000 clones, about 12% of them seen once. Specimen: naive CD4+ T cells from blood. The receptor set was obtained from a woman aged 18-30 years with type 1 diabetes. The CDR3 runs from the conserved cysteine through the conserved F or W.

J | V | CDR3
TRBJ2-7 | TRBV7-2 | CASSSGRTWEQYF
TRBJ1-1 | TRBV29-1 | CSVEGRGLATEAFF
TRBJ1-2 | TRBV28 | CASSLSGQILYGYTF
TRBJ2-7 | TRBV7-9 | CASRSSGTSYEQYF
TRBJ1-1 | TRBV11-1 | CASSSGTGSGEAFF
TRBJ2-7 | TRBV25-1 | CASSGGTAEQYF
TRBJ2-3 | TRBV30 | CAWSVGTSASTDTQYF
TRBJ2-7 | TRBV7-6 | CASSLAWTGNSYEQYF
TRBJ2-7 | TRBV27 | CASSYGTRYSYEQYF
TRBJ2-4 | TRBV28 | CASSRGLLAKNIQYF
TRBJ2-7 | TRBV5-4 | CASSADSYEQYF
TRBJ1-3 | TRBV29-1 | CSVAPRLGNTIYF
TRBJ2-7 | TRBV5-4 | CASTHGDEQYF
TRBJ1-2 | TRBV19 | CATQEGQYNYGYTF
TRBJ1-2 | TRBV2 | CASLRLGQPYGYTF